The 12 T cell receptor beta chains listed next were all sequenced from one sample in a study of T-cell reconstitution after alpha-beta-depleted transplantation in children. Unique molecular identifiers were incorporated during preparation of the TCRbeta library. One entry per CDR3 protein, called by TCRdb with MiXCR from the PCR reads. The data contain fewer than 700,000 distinct CDR3 sequences, 10% to 15% of them singletons. The specimen comprised PBMCs, mostly from graft donor cells, sampled 360 days after TCRalphabeta/CD19-depleted stem cell transplant. Every receptor here comes from a male patient younger than 18 who had a stem cell transplant for acute myeloid leukemia, so the T cells may come from the graft donor.

This clonotype was seen repeatedly, ten times or more. The chain is built from TRBV28 and TRBJ1-4; TRBD1 is a possible D gene (5 bases). The CDR3 is made up of 16 amino acids. V lost 3 bases and J 7 bases, leaving 18 bases between the germline ends. Germline V gene sequence: CDR1 MDHEN, CDR2 SYDVKM. The CDR3 protein is CASSFTAWGGAEKLFF. The CDR3 nucleotides read TGTGCCAGCAGTTTTACGGCATGGGGCGGAGCTGAAAAACTGTTTTTT.

The chain has TRBV7-9 and TRBJ1-1; a possible D gene is TRBD1 (5 bases). The CDR3 covers 17 residues. V was shortened by 4 bases and J by 0 bases, with 18 bases between the two germline ends. The V gene's germline CDR1 is SEHNR and CDR2 FQNEAQ (reference sequence). CDR3 sequence: CASSSRRQTTLNTEAFF. CDR3 in DNA: TGTGCCAGCAGCTCCCGCCGACAGACAACTCTGAACACTGAAGCTTTCTTT.

This clonotype has at least ten counts. The J gene is TRBJ2-3, the V gene TRBV9; 12 bases align to TRBD2. The CDR3 is 16 amino acids. CDR1 and CDR2 (germline): SGDLS, YYNGEE. V dropped 2 bases and J dropped 4; count of bases not matched to a gene: 5. The CDR3 region has the DNA TGTGCCAGCAGCGTCGATCTAGCGGGGGGGGCAGATACGCAGTATTTT. Translating gives CASSVDLAGGADTQYF.

This clonotype was seen a handful of times. V gene TRBV28 combines with J gene TRBJ2-5; 7 nucleotides align to TRBD1. The V gene end was trimmed by 8 bases and the J gene end by 1 base; junction bases not matched to a gene: 10. CDR1 MDHEN and CDR2 SYDVKM come from the germline V gene. This CDR3 is built from 15 residues. The CDR3 DNA is TGTGCCAGCCCAGGCACAGGGGCTTTCCAAGAGACCCAGTACTTC. This gives the protein CASPGTGAFQETQYF.

The chain has TRBV7-2 and TRBJ2-3; D remains ambiguous. V was trimmed by 1 base and J by 6 bases, leaving 11 bases between them. Germline V CDR1 and CDR2: SGHTA, FQGNSA. The CDR3 consists of 14 residues. The CDR3 coding sequence is TGTGCCAGCAGCTTAGGGAACTTAGCCGATACGCAGTATTTT. Protein sequence: CASSLGNLADTQYF.

This clonotype was observed a handful of times. V is TRBV29-1 and J is TRBJ2-2; 8 bases align to TRBD1. The CDR3 extends over 16 amino acids. Germline V CDR1 and CDR2: SQVTM, ANQGSEA. V lost 5 bases to trimming and J lost 4 bases; unmatched junction nucleotides: 12. This CDR3 is CSVSSPTGVATGELFF. CDR3 coding DNA: TGCAGCGTTTCCTCCCCGACAGGGGTTGCCACCGGGGAGCTGTTTTTT.

This clonotype turned up a few times. At one end, the junction sequence differs from germline, possibly due to a read error. This chain connects TRBV7-7 to TRBJ2-2, with a weak D call TRBD2 (5 bases). This CDR3 contains 16 residues. Germline CDR1 is SSHAT and CDR2 is FNYEAQ (reference sequence). This CDR3 reads CASSLEFRGNTGELFF. CDR3 in DNA: TGTGCTAGCAGCTTAGAATTCCGGGGGAACACCGGGGAGCTGTTTTTT.

This clonotype was detected ten times or more. The chain joins TRBV7-3 to TRBJ1-4, with 8 bases identical to TRBD1. The CDR3 length is 17 residues. Germline V lookup: CDR1 SGHTA, CDR2 FQGTGA. Losses at the gene ends were 4 bases for V and 0 bases for J; bases not matched to a gene: 7. CDR3: CASSSGTGSATNEKLFF. The CDR3 DNA is TGTGCCAGCAGCTCTGGGACAGGTTCGGCAACTAATGAAAAACTGTTTTTT.

The V gene is TRBV12-5, the J gene TRBJ2-5; a possible D gene is TRBD2 (6 bases). Germline lookup yields CDR1 LGHNT and CDR2 FRNRAP. The CDR3 is made up of 14 amino acids. The germline V and J ends were trimmed by 7 bases and 5 bases, with 17 bases remaining between them. The CDR3 region is CASAGGRSWETQYF. The CDR3 DNA reads as TGTGCTAGTGCCGGAGGGAGGTCGTGGGAGACCCAGTACTTC.

This clonotype appeared a few times. The chain links TRBV5-6 to TRBJ2-7, with TRBD2 identical over 14 bases. This CDR3 contains 16 residues. Looked up from germline, CDR1 is SGHDT and CDR2 is YYEEEE. Trimming removed 1 base from V and 7 bases from J; junction bases left unmatched: 7. CDR3 DNA sequence: TGTGCCAGCAGCTTGACGGGACTAGCGGGAGTCGGAGAGCAGTACTTC. Its translation is CASSLTGLAGVGEQYF.

There are many counts of this clonotype. V gene TRBV11-2 combines with J gene TRBJ2-3; D gene ambiguous. From germline, CDR1 is SGHAT and CDR2 FQNNGV. The CDR3 covers 13 residues. Trimming pared 4 bases from V and 6 bases from J, leaving 11 bases between. This CDR3 is CASSSRSPDTQYF. For the CDR3, the DNA is TGTGCCAGCAGCTCCCGTTCCCCGGATACGCAGTATTTT.

This clonotype was counted only a few times. The chain combines TRBV12-3 or TRBV12-4 with TRBJ2-5, with D unclear. The CDR3 spans 15 residues. V lost 6 bases to trimming and J lost 5 bases, with 19 bases between them. The CDR3 region has the DNA TGTGCCAGCAGCCTCCGGACCGCGGCACTCGAGACCCAGTACTTC. Protein sequence: CASSLRTAALETQYF.